This TCR beta chain was identified in a study of CD8+ T cells in alopecia areata. Sequencing used cDNA as its template, made by extracting RNA and reverse transcribing it. Using immunoSEQ multiplex PCR, the repertoire was profiled, and TCRdb retains in-frame clones only, with some absent. The sample holds hundreds of thousands of clones, under 70% seen once. CDR1 and CDR2 from the germline V gene are SGHRS and YFSETQ. V was clipped by 4 bases and J by 5 bases; unmatched bases: 4. This CDR3 has 13 residues. Treatment defined: oral pan-JAK inhibitor, 5-10 mg twice daily. The TCR originated in a human donor with alopecia areata. The starting material was CD4+ T cells sorted from blood, obtained at week 44, from a patient treated with tofacitinib. The chain is built from TRBV5-1 and TRBJ2-5, with TRBD2 matching 8 bases. The CDR3 protein is CASSGGLVETQYF. DNA for the CDR3: TGCGCCAGCAGCGGGGGACTAGTGGAGACCCAGTACTTC.